This entry lists 25 T cell receptor beta chains sequenced from one sample in a study of cytomegalovirus exposure and HLA in healthy donors. The study ran its PCR with 60 Vbeta and 13 Jbeta primers. The method was immunoSEQ multiplex PCR; TCRdb's version includes in-frame clones alone and lacks a portion of them. The sample carries about 97,000 clones, 81% recorded once. The sequenced material came from PBMCs. Receptors were obtained from a man between 35 and 55 years old in good health and CMV-seropositive.

This chain connects TRBV10-3 to TRBJ1-2, with D perhaps TRBD1 (6 bases). The CDR3 is 15 amino acids. Germline-derived CDR1 and CDR2 are ENHRY and SYGVKD. The germline V and J ends were trimmed by 0 bases and 4 bases, with 12 bases remaining between them. DNA of the CDR3: TGTGCCATCAGTGAGTCGGGCGGGGGGCCCTATGGCTACACCTTC. Its translation is CAISESGGGPYGYTF.

This clone occurred once. This chain links TRBV10-3 with TRBJ2-7; a weak D match, TRBD2 (7 bases). The CDR3 consists of 11 residues. The germline V gene encodes CDR1 ENHRY and CDR2 SYGVKD. With 8 bases removed from V and 7 bases from J, the gap between germline ends came to 12 bases. The DNA for the CDR3 is TGTGCCATCGGGGGGGGGCCAGAGCAGTACTTC. The encoded protein is CAIGGGPEQYF.

This chain connects TRBV19 to TRBJ2-1, with 8 nucleotides matching TRBD2. The CDR3 runs 14 residues. The V gene's germline CDR1 is LNHDA and CDR2 SQIVND (reference sequence). J gave up 0 bases and V 7 bases, and 2 bases lay outside the gene matches. CDR3 nucleotides: TGTGCCAGTAATGCGGGGGGCTCCTACAATGAGCAGTTCTTC. Its translation is CASNAGGSYNEQFF.

J is TRBJ1-4 and V is TRBV7-9, with D possibly TRBD1 on 6 matching bases. Germline lookup yields CDR1 SEHNR and CDR2 FQNEAQ (reference sequence). The CDR3 is made up of 17 amino acids. The germline V and J ends were trimmed by 4 bases and 4 bases, with 19 bases remaining between them. The DNA for the CDR3 is TGTGCCAGCAGCTCCCCACACGGACAGTCTAGTAATGAAAAACTGTTTTTT. Its translation is CASSSPHGQSSNEKLFF.

The chain uses TRBV5-1 and TRBJ1-2, with 9 bases identical to TRBD1. The CDR3 is 16 amino acids. Germline CDR1 and CDR2: SGHRS and YFSETQ. J was trimmed by 4 bases and V by 1 base; bases with no gene match: 8. The CDR3 DNA is TGCGCCAGCAGCTTGTGGGTGGGACAGGGAGCCTATGGCTACACCTTC. Amino acid sequence: CASSLWVGQGAYGYTF.

The V and J genes are TRBV30 and TRBJ2-1, with D unresolved. V lost 2 bases, J lost 8 bases, and 10 bases lay in between. CDR3 size: 12 residues. Germline V CDR1 and CDR2: GTSNPN, SVGIG (reference sequence). CDR3 amino acids: CAWSIVGDEQFF. CDR3 sequence (DNA): TGTGCCTGGAGTATTGTGGGCGATGAGCAGTTCTTC.

The chain joins TRBV19 to TRBJ2-3; 9 positions match TRBD2. V dropped 9 bases and J dropped 3; count of bases not matched to a gene: 10. The CDR3 totals 15 residues. The germline gives CDR1 LNHDA, CDR2 SQIVND (reference sequence). CDR3 bases: TGTGCCAGCTCGGGGAGCGGGGGGCGAACAGATACGCAGTATTTT. It specifies CASSGSGGRTDTQYF.

The J gene is TRBJ2-7, the V gene TRBV7-2; the D gene is possibly TRBD2 (6 bases). Germline V gene data show CDR1 as SGHTA and CDR2 as FQGNSA. The CDR3 has 15 residues. V lost 4 bases and J 0 bases, leaving 13 bases between the germline ends. CDR3 in amino acids: CASSSIGLSSYEQYF. In DNA, the CDR3 is TGTGCCAGCAGCTCCATAGGACTATCCTCCTACGAGCAGTACTTC.

The J gene is TRBJ1-1, the V gene TRBV18; 7 positions agree with TRBD1. The junction had 6 bases not matched to a gene; V was cut back by 6 bases and J by 2 bases. The CDR3 length is 14 residues. Germline V gene data show CDR1 as KGHSH and CDR2 as LQKENI. The CDR3 region is CASSLTGTNTEAFF. DNA for the CDR3: TGTGCCAGCTCGCTGACAGGGACAAACACTGAAGCTTTCTTT. Using reference TRBV18 and TRBJ1-1 for the parts outside the CDR3, the full variable domain is NAGVMQNPRHLVRRRGQEARLRCSPMKGHSHVYWYRQLPEEGLKFMVYLQKENIIDESGMPKERFSAEFPKEGPSILRIQQVVRGDSAAYFCASSLTGTNTEAFFGQGTRLTVV.

The J gene is TRBJ2-1, the V gene TRBV18; 7 bases match TRBD1. There are 14 residues in the CDR3. Trimming at V came to 4 bases and at J to 7 bases, leaving 7 bases not matched to a gene. Germline V gives CDR1 KGHSH, CDR2 LQKENI. CDR3 nucleotide sequence: TGTGCCAGCTCACTTCTAGGGGGCTCAAATGAGCAGTTCTTC. It is translated as CASSLLGGSNEQFF.

The gene calls are TRBV6-1 and TRBJ2-1, with 7 bases that match TRBD2. With 6 bases clipped from V and 0 bases from J, the junction kept 5 bases outside the gene matches. The germline CDR1 and CDR2 sequences are MNHNS and SASEGT. The CDR3 loop spans 15 amino acids. This chain's CDR3 is CASSREGSSYNEQFF. The CDR3 coding sequence is TGTGCCAGCAGCAGGGAGGGCAGCTCCTACAATGAGCAGTTCTTC.

V usage is TRBV29-1 and J usage is TRBJ1-1, with D unclear. The V and J ends lost 8 bases and 2 bases respectively, with 15 bases between them. Germline-derived CDR1 and CDR2 are SQVTM and ANQGSEA. The CDR3 spans 13 residues. Here the CDR3 reads CSSAAGINTEAFF. CDR3 nucleotide sequence: TGCAGCTCTGCGGCGGGGATTAACACTGAAGCTTTCTTT.

The chain recombines TRBV4-1 with TRBJ1-4; TRBD1 agrees at 12 bases. CDR3 length: 17 residues. With 2 bases clipped from V and 8 bases from J, the junction kept 9 bases outside the gene matches. Per the germline V gene, CDR1 is MGHRA and CDR2 is YSYEKL. The CDR3, as DNA: TGCGCCAGCAGCCAACTTCCGGGACAGGGGGCTCGGGAAAAACTGTTTTTT. Translated: CASSQLPGQGAREKLFF.

The chain joins TRBV6-1 to TRBJ1-1; 7 nucleotides match TRBD1. The germline gives CDR1 MNHNS, CDR2 SASEGT. The length of the CDR3 is 13 residues. The J segment lost 4 bases and the V segment lost 6 bases, leaving 5 bases of the junction unmatched. The CDR3 loop is CASSTGVSTEAFF. The DNA of the CDR3 is TGTGCCAGCAGCACAGGGGTGAGCACTGAAGCTTTCTTT.

The V call is TRBV19, the J call TRBJ2-5; D remains unclear. V was cut by 3 bases and J by 2 bases, with 7 bases left in between. Germline values: CDR1 LNHDA, CDR2 SQIVND (reference sequence). The CDR3 spans 13 residues. The chain's CDR3 is CASSIGYQETQYF. DNA for the CDR3: TGTGCCAGTAGTATCGGGTATCAAGAGACCCAGTACTTC.

In its sample, this clone was seen once. Other DNA sequences of this sample code for an identical CDR3. This chain links TRBV2 with TRBJ1-2, with a weak D call TRBD1 (5 bases). This CDR3 spans 15 amino acids. Trimming took off 3 bases at V and 2 bases at J, with 13 bases between the two ends. From germline, CDR1 is SNHLY and CDR2 FYNNEI. The CDR3 here is CASSEVGEENYGYTF. Here the CDR3 DNA reads TGTGCCAGCAGTGAGGTGGGGGAGGAGAACTATGGCTACACCTTC.

V usage is TRBV27 and J usage is TRBJ2-6; D gene ambiguous. The CDR3 runs 16 residues. Germline V gives CDR1 MNHEY, CDR2 SMNVEV (reference sequence). V lost 5 bases to trimming and J lost 0 bases, with 11 bases between them. In nucleotides, the CDR3 is TGTGCCAGCAGTAACTGGGCCCTCTCTGGGGCCAACGTCCTGACTTTC. This codes for CASSNWALSGANVLTF.

V is TRBV7-2 and J is TRBJ1-5, with no clear D. Looked up from germline, CDR1 is SGHTA and CDR2 is FQGNSA. There are 17 residues in the CDR3. V was shortened by 4 bases and J by 6 bases, with 22 bases between the two germline ends. In DNA, the CDR3 is TGTGCCAGCAGCTCCGTAGCCATGGTGAGAGGTGTTCAGCCCCAGCATTTT. Its translation is CASSSVAMVRGVQPQHF. Looking up the rest from reference TRBV7-2 and TRBJ1-5 gives the full variable domain: GAGVSQSPSNKVTEKGKDVELRCDPISGHTALYWYRQSLGQGLEFLIYFQGNSAPDKSGLPSDRFSAERTGGSVSTLTIQRTQQEDSAVYLCASSSVAMVRGVQPQHFGDGTRLSIL.

This chain uses TRBV5-4 with TRBJ1-6, with no clear D. The V and J ends lost 4 bases and 7 bases respectively, with 12 bases between them. CDR1 is SGHNT and CDR2 is YYREEE in the germline V gene (reference sequence). The CDR3 extends over 14 amino acids. The CDR3 DNA is TGTGCCAGCAGCGTTGACCAGACAAATTCACCCCTCCACTTT. Translating gives CASSVDQTNSPLHF.

The chain carries TRBV9 and TRBJ2-5; D remains unclear. Matching the DNA end better, TRBJ2-7 makes the J call doubtful. Germline V gene sequence: CDR1 SGDLS, CDR2 YYNGEE. This CDR3 contains 13 residues. The CDR3 reads CASSVARGYEQYF. CDR3 DNA sequence: TGTGCCAGCAGCGTAGCTCGCGGCTACGAGCAGTACTTC.

The chain links TRBV19 to TRBJ2-1; 12 bases are shared with TRBD1. CDR3 length equals 17 residues. In germline, CDR1 is LNHDA, CDR2 SQIVND (reference sequence). V lost 3 bases, J lost 8 bases, and 11 bases stayed unmatched. This CDR3 reads CASSMGDRGLRLHEQFF. Written as DNA, the CDR3 is TGTGCCAGTAGTATGGGGGACAGGGGGCTCCGTCTTCATGAGCAGTTCTTC.

The chain recombines TRBV14 with TRBJ2-7; TRBD2 might be the D (6 bases). Germline V gene data show CDR1 as SGHDN and CDR2 as FVKESK. Deletions cut 4 bases from V and 3 bases from J, with 13 bases between. CDR3 length: 14 amino acids. CDR3 loop: CASSLLATNYEQYF. The CDR3 nucleotides read TGTGCCAGCAGCCTACTAGCTACAAACTACGAGCAGTACTTC. The whole variable domain, remainder taken from reference TRBV14 and TRBJ2-7, is EAGVTQFPSHSVIEKGQTVTLRCDPISGHDNLYWYRRVMGKEIKFLLHFVKESKQDESGMPNNRFLAERTGGTYSTLKVQPAELEDSGVYFCASSLLATNYEQYFGPGTRLTVT.

In its sample, this clone was seen a few times. This chain uses TRBV9 with TRBJ1-2; D not certain. V was trimmed by 1 base and J by 3 bases, leaving 16 bases between them. The CDR3 contains 16 residues. CDR1 is SGDLS, CDR2 YYNGEE, per germline. CDR3 in DNA: TGTGCCAGCAGCGTACCGGACTCCCCACGGGACTATGGCTACACCTTC. Amino acid sequence: CASSVPDSPRDYGYTF. Full variable domain (missing parts from reference TRBV9 and TRBJ1-2): DSGVTQTPKHLITATGQRVTLRCSPRSGDLSVYWYQQSLDQGLQFLIQYYNGEERAKGNILERFSAQQFPDLHSELNLSSLELGDSALYFCASSVPDSPRDYGYTFGSGTRLTVV.

V and J are TRBV14 and TRBJ1-1, with 8 bases identical to TRBD1. The germline V gene has CDR1 SGHDN and CDR2 FVKESK. There are 17 residues in the CDR3. The ends lost 5 bases at V and 1 base at J; junction bases unmatched: 12. The CDR3 loop reads CASSAGQVDSTNTEAFF. In nucleotides, the CDR3 is TGTGCCAGCAGCGCGGGACAGGTGGATTCCACGAACACTGAAGCTTTCTTT.

The rearrangement uses TRBV10-1 and TRBJ1-1, with D tentatively TRBD1 (5 bases). CDR3 length: 14 amino acids. Looked up from germline, CDR1 is WNHNN and CDR2 is SYGVQD (reference sequence). Trimming shortened V by 9 bases and J by 4 bases, and 18 bases separated the two germline ends. In DNA, the CDR3 is TGCGCCAGGGAGGGGTTGGGGACGGGCACTGAAGCTTTCTTT. Its protein product is CAREGLGTGTEAFF.